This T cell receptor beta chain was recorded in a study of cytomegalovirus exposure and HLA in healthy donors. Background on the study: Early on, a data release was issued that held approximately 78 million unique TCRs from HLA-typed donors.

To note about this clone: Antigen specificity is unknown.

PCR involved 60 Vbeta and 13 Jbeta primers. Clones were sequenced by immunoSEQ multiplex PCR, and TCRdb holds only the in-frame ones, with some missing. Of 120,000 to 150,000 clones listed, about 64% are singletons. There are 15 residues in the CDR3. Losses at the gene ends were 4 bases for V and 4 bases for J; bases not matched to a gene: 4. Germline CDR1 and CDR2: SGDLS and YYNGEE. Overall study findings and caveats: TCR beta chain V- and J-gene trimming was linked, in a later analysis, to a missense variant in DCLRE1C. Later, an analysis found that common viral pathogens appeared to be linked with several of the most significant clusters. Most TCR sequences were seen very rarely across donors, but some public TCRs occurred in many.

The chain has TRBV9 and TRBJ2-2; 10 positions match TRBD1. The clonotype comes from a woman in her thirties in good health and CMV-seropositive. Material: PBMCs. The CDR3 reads CASSLRTGGTGELFF. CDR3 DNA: TGTGCCAGCAGCCTGAGGACAGGGGGCACCGGGGAGCTGTTTTTT.